This passage covers 16 T cell receptor beta chains from one sample sequenced in a study of blood T cell repertoires in COVID-19. Clones were read by immunoSEQ multiplex PCR, and TCRdb kept only the in-frame ones, dropping some. The sample has some 74,000 clones; 80% are singletons. Sequencing was performed on peripheral blood. Every receptor here comes from a human donor in a cohort sampled during active COVID-19.

This chain connects TRBV19 to TRBJ2-2, with TRBD2 matching over 10 bases. The CDR3 has 16 residues. J was trimmed by 3 bases and V by 3 bases; bases with no gene match: 4. Germline assignment: CDR1 LNHDA and CDR2 SQIVND (reference sequence). CDR3 amino acids: CASSIGLADYTGELFF. DNA for the CDR3: TGTGCCAGTAGTATCGGACTAGCGGACTACACCGGGGAGCTGTTTTTT.

This sequence joins TRBV6-7 and TRBJ2-2, with D possibly being TRBD1 (6 bases). TRBV6-7 is filed as an ORF, its function uncertain. Trimming removed 9 bases from V and 4 bases from J, with 18 bases in between. The CDR3 sequence is 15 residues long. CDR3 amino acids: CARNDRIASTGELFF. The CDR3 bases are TGTGCCAGGAATGACAGGATAGCGAGCACCGGGGAGCTGTTTTTT.

The CDR3 region is CASSSGPNYYEQYV. The CDR3, as DNA: TGTGCCAGCAGCTCGGGTCCTAACTACTACGAGCAGTACGTC. The chain uses TRBV7-9 and TRBJ2-7, with no clear D. Per the germline V gene, CDR1 is SEHNR and CDR2 is FQNEAQ (reference sequence). Trimming removed 4 bases at V and 3 bases at J, with 13 bases between. The CDR3 extends over 14 amino acids.

V gene TRBV28 combines with J gene TRBJ1-2; perhaps TRBD1 as D (6 bases). This CDR3 is built from 15 residues. Trimming took off 7 bases at V and 0 bases at J, with 15 bases between the two ends. CDR1 MDHEN and CDR2 SYDVKM come from the germline V gene. The CDR3 DNA is TGTGCCAGCAATACAGGGATTACCGCTAACTATGGCTACACCTTC. This gives the protein CASNTGITANYGYTF.

The chain carries TRBV30 and TRBJ1-4, with no clear D. The CDR3 length is 13 residues. CDR1 GTSNPN and CDR2 SVGIG come from the germline V gene (reference sequence). Trimming removed 2 bases from V and 7 bases from J, with 11 bases in between. The CDR3 reads CAWSLTEGEKLFF. CDR3 bases: TGTGCCTGGAGTTTGACTGAGGGTGAAAAACTGTTTTTT. Variable domain in full (rest from reference TRBV30 and TRBJ1-4): SQTIHQWPATLVQPVGSPLSLECTVEGTSNPNLYWYRQAAGRGLQLLFYSVGIGQISSEVPQNLSASRPQDRQFILSSKKLLLSDSGFYLCAWSLTEGEKLFFGSGTQLSVL.

This chain connects TRBV27 to TRBJ2-3, with TRBD1 matching over 10 bases. The CDR3 consists of 15 residues. Trimming at V came to 5 bases and at J to 2 bases, leaving 4 bases not matched to a gene. Germline CDR1 and CDR2: MNHEY and SMNVEV (reference sequence). The CDR3 protein is CASSMGQGITDTQYF. The CDR3, as DNA: TGTGCCAGCAGTATGGGACAGGGGATCACAGATACGCAGTATTTT.

V and J are TRBV29-1 and TRBJ1-1, with D possibly TRBD1 on 5 matching bases. The V end was cut by 3 bases, the J end by 12 bases, with 17 bases between. This CDR3 region has 12 residues. CDR1 and CDR2 from the germline V gene are SQVTM and ANQGSEA. The CDR3 bases are TGCAGCGTTGAGCCTGGGGCAAGGGGTCCTTTCTTT. Residues: CSVEPGARGPFF.

This clone was found a few times. The chain combines TRBV6-1 with TRBJ2-7; a possible D gene is TRBD1 (6 bases). CDR3 length equals 15 residues. Trimming removed 4 bases from V and 2 bases from J, with 15 bases in between. Germline V gives CDR1 MNHNS, CDR2 SASEGT. CDR3 sequence: CASSGAAQGPYEQYF. The CDR3 nucleotides are TGTGCCAGCAGTGGAGCAGCACAGGGCCCCTACGAGCAGTACTTC.

The V and J genes are TRBV30 and TRBJ2-1, with 10 bases identical to TRBD2. This CDR3 region has 14 residues. The germline CDR1 and CDR2 sequences are GTSNPN and SVGIG (reference sequence). V trimming: 6 bases; J trimming: 2 bases; junction bases outside the gene matches: 4. The CDR3 DNA is TGTGCCTGCCGGAGCGGGAGGGCCTACAATGAGCAGTTCTTC. Amino acids: CACRSGRAYNEQFF.

The rearrangement uses TRBV18 and TRBJ2-1, with TRBD2 matching 8 bases. V lost 3 bases, J lost 3 bases, and 1 base stayed unmatched. CDR3 size: 14 residues. Per the germline V gene, CDR1 is KGHSH and CDR2 is LQKENI. CDR3 sequence (DNA): TGTGCCAGCTCACCGAGCGGGGGCTACAATGAGCAGTTCTTC. Encoded protein: CASSPSGGYNEQFF.

V usage is TRBV10-3 and J usage is TRBJ1-2, with D unclear. The ends were cut back, 5 bases at V and 3 bases at J, with 10 bases in the middle. Germline loops: CDR1 ENHRY, CDR2 SYGVKD. The CDR3 totals 13 residues. Here the CDR3 reads CAISFRVDYGYTF. CDR3 DNA sequence: TGTGCCATCAGTTTCCGGGTGGACTATGGCTACACCTTC.

This chain joins TRBV18 and TRBJ2-1; the match to TRBD2 covers 8 bases. Losses at the gene ends were 1 base for V and 9 bases for J; bases not matched to a gene: 14. This CDR3 region has 17 residues. Germline CDR1 reads KGHSH; CDR2 reads LQKENI. The CDR3 DNA is TGTGCCAGCTCACCACTAACTAACGCGGGAGGCCGGGTTGAGCAGTTCTTC. Protein sequence: CASSPLTNAGGRVEQFF. The full variable domain, rest sourced from reference TRBV18 and TRBJ2-1, is NAGVMQNPRHLVRRRGQEARLRCSPMKGHSHVYWYRQLPEEGLKFMVYLQKENIIDESGMPKERFSAEFPKEGPSILRIQQVVRGDSAAYFCASSPLTNAGGRVEQFFGPGTRLTVL.

This chain connects TRBV4-3 to TRBJ2-6, with a weak D call TRBD1 (6 bases). The CDR3 has 19 amino acids. The V and J ends lost 0 bases and 0 bases respectively, with 15 bases between them. CDR1 LGHNA and CDR2 YSLEER come from the germline V gene. DNA of the CDR3: TGCGCCAGCAGCCAAGATCGGGCAGGGGTGAACTCTGGGGCCAACGTCCTGACTTTC. It yields the protein CASSQDRAGVNSGANVLTF.

The chain recombines TRBV28 with TRBJ2-1; a weak D match, TRBD1 (5 bases). Germline CDR1 is MDHEN and CDR2 is SYDVKM. Trimming pared 0 bases from V and 5 bases from J, leaving 11 bases between. This CDR3 spans 15 amino acids. CDR3 amino acids: CASSLWVEGDNEQFF. The DNA for the CDR3 is TGTGCCAGCAGTTTATGGGTGGAAGGGGACAATGAGCAGTTCTTC.

The chain is built from TRBV9 and TRBJ2-6; perhaps TRBD1 as D (6 bases). V was trimmed by 6 bases and J by 2 bases, leaving 18 bases between them. Germline values: CDR1 SGDLS, CDR2 YYNGEE. This CDR3 has 17 residues. CDR3 protein: CASTGPARGTGANVLTF. Written as DNA, the CDR3 is TGTGCCAGCACCGGCCCGGCCAGGGGAACTGGGGCCAACGTCCTGACTTTC.

In nucleotides, the CDR3 is TGTGCCAGCACCACCAGCGCGGTTGGCACAGATACGCAGTATTTT. This gives the protein CASTTSAVGTDTQYF. The chain is built from TRBV9 and TRBJ2-3; D unresolved. The CDR3 has 15 residues. Germline CDR1 and CDR2: SGDLS and YYNGEE. Deletions cut 6 bases from V and 1 base from J, with 15 bases between.